A single sample is the source of the 32 T cell receptor beta chains below, sequenced in a study of shared clonotypes between healthy human individuals (dated by TCRdb to about 2020). CD8 naive samples consisted of CD45RO-negative cells that were positively selected for CCR7, yielding a CD45RA+CCR7+ population without TemRA cells. The library came from the immunoSEQ multiplex PCR assay. TCRdb holds this immuneACCESS table with in-frame rearrangements only. Some clones are missing; in checked studies, unresolved V genes explain under half, and the rest has no known cause. A total of around 2,100,000 clones appear in this sample, less than 95% of them only once. The top ten clonotypes cover 1.2% of the sample. The specimen was naive CD8+ T cells sorted from blood. The cell subset or site tag for this specimen amounts to: CD45RA+CCR7+. All receptors derive from a man between 18 and 29 years old in good health.

The genes are TRBV11-2 and TRBJ1-3; D possibly corresponds to TRBD1 (6 bases). The V end was cut by 3 bases, the J end by 0 bases, with 9 bases between. Germline V gene sequence: CDR1 SGHAT, CDR2 FQNNGV. This CDR3 has 15 residues. The CDR3 is CASSFDRLSGNTIYF. CDR3 nucleotide sequence: TGTGCCAGCAGCTTCGACAGGCTCTCTGGAAACACCATATATTTT.

This rearrangement joins TRBV2 to TRBJ2-1; 7 positions match TRBD1. The trim removed 4 bases at V and 7 bases at J, leaving 7 bases unmatched. The CDR3 extends over 14 amino acids. Germline V gives CDR1 SNHLY, CDR2 FYNNEI. As DNA, the CDR3 is TGTGCCAGCAGTGTACCGACAGGGTTGAATGAGCAGTTCTTC. It specifies CASSVPTGLNEQFF.

V usage is TRBV2 and J usage is TRBJ1-2; no clear D gene. CDR1 SNHLY and CDR2 FYNNEI come from the germline V gene. The V end was cut by 1 base, the J end by 5 bases, with 17 bases between. CDR3 size: 16 residues. The CDR3 here is CASSEDRRPAQYGYTF. CDR3 DNA sequence: TGTGCCAGCAGTGAAGATCGCAGACCGGCTCAATATGGCTACACCTTC.

The rearrangement joins TRBV14 to TRBJ2-3; TRBD2 agrees at 9 bases. Germline CDR1 is SGHDN and CDR2 is FVKESK. The CDR3 extends over 16 amino acids. V lost 4 bases to trimming and J lost 2 bases; unmatched junction nucleotides: 7. The CDR3 bases are TGTGCCAGCAGCCCACTTAGCGGGGGTACCACAGATACGCAGTATTTT. It translates to CASSPLSGGTTDTQYF.

This clone was seen only once. The CDR3 nucleotides read TGTGCCACCAGCAGAGATTGGCAGGGATACCAAGAGACCCAGTACTTC. Its translation: CATSRDWQGYQETQYF. The chain carries TRBV15 and TRBJ2-5, with D possibly matching TRBD1 (5 bases). Germline-derived CDR1 and CDR2 are LNHNV and YYDKDF (reference sequence). V lost 0 bases and J 0 bases, leaving 11 bases between the germline ends. CDR3 length: 16 residues.

This chain links TRBV19 with TRBJ2-7; perhaps TRBD1 as D (5 bases). Germline assignment: CDR1 LNHDA and CDR2 SQIVND (reference sequence). The CDR3 spans 13 residues. The V end was cut by 5 bases, the J end by 6 bases, with 14 bases between. The CDR3 DNA reads as TGTGCCAGTAGTGAAGGGGCAGAGGTCGAGCAGTACTTC. Amino acid sequence: CASSEGAEVEQYF.

This sequence joins TRBV7-2 and TRBJ2-1; D is unresolved. This CDR3 contains 15 residues. In germline, CDR1 is SGHTA, CDR2 FQGNSA. V dropped 3 bases and J dropped 2 bases, with 11 bases sitting between them. The CDR3 coding sequence is TGTGCCAGCAGCTTCTACCTGGGCCCCTACAATGAGCAGTTCTTC. This sequence encodes CASSFYLGPYNEQFF.

The chain joins TRBV10-2 to TRBJ2-7; D unclear. V lost 2 bases and J lost 7, with 6 bases in between. Looked up from germline, CDR1 is WSHSY and CDR2 is SAAADI. The CDR3 is 11 residues long. The CDR3 loop reads CASSEIWEQYF. The DNA for the CDR3 is TGCGCCAGCAGTGAGATTTGGGAGCAGTACTTC.

The chain combines TRBV5-4 with TRBJ2-7, with 7 nucleotides matching TRBD1. CDR3 length equals 14 residues. Trimming at V came to 4 bases and at J to 4 bases, leaving 8 bases not matched to a gene. The germline V gene has CDR1 SGHNT and CDR2 YYREEE (reference sequence). The CDR3, as DNA: TGTGCCAGCAGCCAGTGGGACAGTGAGTACGAGCAGTACTTC. It encodes CASSQWDSEYEQYF.

This rearrangement joins TRBV27 to TRBJ2-7; 10 nucleotides match TRBD2. V was clipped by 2 bases and J by 3 bases; unmatched bases: 4. CDR1 is MNHEY, CDR2 SMNVEV, per germline (reference sequence). This CDR3 contains 15 residues. This chain's CDR3 is CASSLGLAEIYEQYF. The DNA of the CDR3 is TGTGCCAGCAGTTTAGGACTAGCGGAGATCTACGAGCAGTACTTC.

About this clone: Additional DNA sequences in this sample encode the identical CDR3. V and J are TRBV28 and TRBJ2-1, with TRBD1 matching 9 bases. Germline loops: CDR1 MDHEN, CDR2 SYDVKM. There are 15 residues in the CDR3. Trimming took 4 bases from V and 4 from J; bases not matched to a gene: 5. The CDR3 here is CASSSGQGPYNEQFF. The DNA for the CDR3 is TGTGCCAGCAGTTCTGGACAGGGGCCATACAATGAGCAGTTCTTC.

The genes are TRBV5-6 and TRBJ2-5; D remains ambiguous. V dropped 1 base and J dropped 2 bases, with 6 bases sitting between them. The CDR3 loop spans 13 amino acids. Looked up from germline, CDR1 is SGHDT and CDR2 is YYEEEE. The CDR3 is CASSLLAQETQYF. The CDR3, as DNA: TGTGCCAGCAGCTTGTTGGCACAAGAGACCCAGTACTTC.

This chain joins TRBV29-1 and TRBJ2-2; 13 nucleotides agree with TRBD2. CDR1 and CDR2 from the germline V gene are SQVTM and ANQGSEA. This CDR3 contains 16 residues. The junction had 8 bases not matched to a gene; V was cut back by 6 bases and J by 4 bases. The CDR3 is CSVSGTSGAVTGELFF. The CDR3 region has the DNA TGCAGCGTATCCGGGACTAGCGGGGCGGTCACCGGGGAGCTGTTTTTT.

The chain uses TRBV7-9 and TRBJ2-2, with D possibly matching TRBD1 (5 bases). The V end was cut by 5 bases, the J end by 4 bases, with 11 bases between. The CDR3 is 14 amino acids. Germline CDR1 and CDR2: SEHNR and FQNEAQ (reference sequence). The CDR3 bases are TGTGCCAGCAGCACTGACAGCCCCACCGGGGAGCTGTTTTTT. It encodes CASSTDSPTGELFF.

This chain connects TRBV27 to TRBJ1-2, with unresolved D. Germline V gene data show CDR1 as MNHEY and CDR2 as SMNVEV (reference sequence). Trimming took off 0 bases at V and 0 bases at J, with 5 bases between the two ends. This CDR3 region has 14 residues. The CDR3 bases are TGTGCCAGCAGTTTATCACAGACTAACTATGGCTACACCTTC. Amino acid sequence: CASSLSQTNYGYTF.

The rearrangement links TRBV6-5 to TRBJ2-7, with 8 bases fitting TRBD1. Germline trimming cut 5 bases from V and 4 bases from J; bases unmatched to any gene: 4. The CDR3 loop spans 13 amino acids. CDR1 and CDR2 from the germline V gene are MNHEY and SVGAGI. The CDR3 protein is CASSGTGEYEQYF. For the CDR3, the DNA is TGTGCCAGCAGTGGGACAGGTGAATACGAGCAGTACTTC.

V usage is TRBV6-6 and J usage is TRBJ2-7; D remains unclear. V dropped 8 bases and J dropped 3 bases, with 11 bases sitting between them. Germline loops: CDR1 MNHNY, CDR2 SVGAGI (reference sequence). The CDR3 totals 12 residues. The CDR3 region is CASVTDLYEQYF. CDR3 sequence (DNA): TGTGCCAGCGTTACAGACCTCTACGAGCAGTACTTC.

The V call is TRBV6-6, the J call TRBJ2-6, with D hard to call. The V gene lost 0 bases and the J gene lost 4 bases, with 7 bases spanning the gap. The CDR3 is made up of 15 amino acids. Germline V lookup: CDR1 MNHNY, CDR2 SVGAGI (reference sequence). CDR3: CASSYSQEGANVLTF. Written as DNA, the CDR3 is TGTGCCAGCAGTTACTCCCAGGAGGGGGCCAACGTCCTGACTTTC.

This chain uses TRBV5-4 with TRBJ1-5; D unclear. Trimming pared 0 bases from V and 6 bases from J, leaving 10 bases between. The germline CDR1 and CDR2 sequences are SGHNT and YYREEE (reference sequence). The CDR3 extends over 14 amino acids. For the CDR3, the DNA is TGTGCCAGCAGCTTGGGGCCAGATACTCAGCCCCAGCATTTT. Encoded protein: CASSLGPDTQPQHF.

This chain uses TRBV27 with TRBJ2-7, with TRBD2 matching 9 bases. CDR1 and CDR2 from the germline V gene are MNHEY and SMNVEV (reference sequence). The CDR3 length is 14 residues. The trim removed 3 bases at V and 6 bases at J, leaving 6 bases unmatched. The CDR3 loop reads CASSLGREGLEQYF. The DNA for the CDR3 is TGTGCCAGCAGTTTGGGGCGGGAGGGGCTCGAGCAGTACTTC.

The chain uses TRBV13 and TRBJ1-1; unclear D gene. Germline V gene data show CDR1 as PRHDT and CDR2 as FYEKMQ (reference sequence). CDR3 size: 12 residues. Trimming pared 0 bases from V and 6 bases from J, leaving 5 bases between. The CDR3 sequence is CASSLGRAEAFF. As DNA, the CDR3 is TGTGCCAGCAGCTTAGGGAGGGCTGAAGCTTTCTTT.

The chain uses TRBV7-8 and TRBJ2-7; TRBD1 might be the D (6 bases). V was cut by 8 bases and J by 4 bases, with 18 bases left in between. The CDR3 length is 14 residues. The V gene's germline CDR1 is SGHVS and CDR2 FQNEAQ. The CDR3 DNA reads as TGTGCCAGCGGCCCAAGGGGGACACATTACGAGCAGTACTTC. Amino acids: CASGPRGTHYEQYF.

V and J are TRBV27 and TRBJ1-1, with D hard to call. Germline V gene sequence: CDR1 MNHEY, CDR2 SMNVEV (reference sequence). This CDR3 contains 15 residues. V was trimmed by 2 bases and J by 0 bases, leaving 10 bases between them. CDR3 amino acids: CASSLQNGMNTEAFF. As DNA, the CDR3 is TGTGCCAGCAGTTTACAGAACGGAATGAACACTGAAGCTTTCTTT.

The chain links TRBV18 to TRBJ2-7; D remains unclear. Trimming took off 3 bases at V and 3 bases at J, with 9 bases between the two ends. The CDR3 is made up of 13 amino acids. CDR1 KGHSH and CDR2 LQKENI come from the germline V gene. CDR3 DNA sequence: TGTGCCAGCTCACCGGTCGGAATCTACGAGCAGTACTTC. This encodes CASSPVGIYEQYF.

V is TRBV27 and J is TRBJ2-7, with TRBD1 matching 7 bases. This CDR3 region has 16 residues. Looked up from germline, CDR1 is MNHEY and CDR2 is SMNVEV (reference sequence). The trim removed 5 bases at V and 2 bases at J, leaving 12 bases unmatched. CDR3 sequence: CASSASSGQRTYEQYF. CDR3 bases: TGTGCCAGCAGTGCCTCATCGGGACAGCGAACCTACGAGCAGTACTTC.

Worth noting for this clone: This sample includes further DNA sequences coding for the same CDR3. The chain joins TRBV7-9 to TRBJ2-3; possibly TRBD1 for D (6 bases). Between the trimmed V and J ends, which lost 1 base and 0 bases, there was a span of 8 bases. Germline V gene sequence: CDR1 SEHNR, CDR2 FQNEAQ (reference sequence). The CDR3 contains 15 residues. The CDR3 coding sequence is TGTGCCAGCAGCTTAGGTGGGACAAGCACAGATACGCAGTATTTT. Translated, it gives CASSLGGTSTDTQYF.

About this clone: Additional DNA sequences in this sample encode the identical CDR3. This chain links TRBV27 with TRBJ1-1, with 8 bases matching TRBD1. Per the germline V gene, CDR1 is MNHEY and CDR2 is SMNVEV (reference sequence). There are 15 residues in the CDR3. V lost 4 bases, J lost 1 base, and 5 bases stayed unmatched. CDR3 sequence reads: CASSSPGTGNTEAFF. The CDR3 DNA reads as TGTGCCAGCAGTTCTCCCGGGACAGGGAACACTGAAGCTTTCTTT.

The chain carries TRBV27 and TRBJ1-1, with 8 positions matching TRBD1. The CDR3 runs to 16 residues. CDR1 and CDR2 (germline): MNHEY, SMNVEV (reference sequence). J lost 5 bases, V lost 5 bases, and 13 bases had no gene match. The CDR3 DNA follows: TGTGCCAGCAGTATGGGGACAGGCTTAGGGTTGACTGAAGCTTTCTTT. Translation: CASSMGTGLGLTEAFF.

Here the CDR3 DNA reads TGTGCCATCAGTGAGTCTCTTCAGACAGGCGCCGGGGGGGAGACCCAGTACTTC. Translating gives CAISESLQTGAGGETQYF. The V and J genes are TRBV10-3 and TRBJ2-5; D may be TRBD2 (7 bases). The V end was cut by 0 bases, the J end by 5 bases, with 22 bases between. Germline-derived CDR1 and CDR2 are ENHRY and SYGVKD. The CDR3 runs to 18 residues.

The rearrangement joins TRBV4-3 to TRBJ2-2, with TRBD2 identical over 7 bases. V shed 4 bases, J shed 1 base, and the junction held 6 bases outside the gene matches. CDR1 is LGHNA and CDR2 is YSLEER in the germline V gene. The length of the CDR3 is 16 residues. CDR3 sequence: CASSPDGGWNTGELFF. The CDR3 DNA sequence: TGCGCCAGCAGCCCAGACGGGGGGTGGAACACCGGGGAGCTGTTTTTT.

The V gene is TRBV4-3, the J gene TRBJ2-2; 11 bases align to TRBD2. J was trimmed by 5 bases and V by 0 bases; bases with no gene match: 8. The CDR3 length is 18 residues. The germline V gene encodes CDR1 LGHNA and CDR2 YSLEER. DNA for the CDR3: TGCGCCAGCAGCCAAGATAGGCGCCTAGCGGGAGGTACCGGGGAGCTGTTTTTT. This gives the protein CASSQDRRLAGGTGELFF.

The V and J genes are TRBV6-5 and TRBJ1-1, with D perhaps matching TRBD1 (5 bases). The CDR3 spans 14 residues. The V gene's germline CDR1 is MNHEY and CDR2 SVGAGI. Trimming took 7 bases from V and 14 from J, leaving 26 bases between them. Here the CDR3 DNA reads TGTGCCAGCACCAACAAGAGAGCTCGGCAGGGCGCGTTCTTT. This codes for CASTNKRARQGAFF.